Presented here are 9 T cell receptor beta chains from one specimen sequenced in a study of shared clonotypes between healthy human individuals. Assay used: immunoSEQ multiplex PCR; TCRdb lists only in-frame clones, some missing. The sample gives roughly 650,000 clones, more than 95% of which show up once; 0.045% to 0.06% is in the top ten. The source material was naive CD4+ T cells sorted from blood. Subset: CD45RA+ positively selected. The receptors here all came from a woman in her twenties or thirties in good health.

This chain joins TRBV18 and TRBJ2-5, with 9 bases matching TRBD1. The CDR3 is 15 amino acids. V lost 6 bases, J lost 5 bases, and 10 bases stayed unmatched. Germline CDR1 and CDR2: KGHSH and LQKENI. The chain's CDR3 is CASSRRGQGYETQYF. In DNA form, the CDR3 reads TGTGCCAGCTCCCGGAGGGGACAGGGATACGAGACCCAGTACTTC.

The chain uses TRBV7-9 and TRBJ1-2; D gene ambiguous. The V end was cut by 2 bases, the J end by 2 bases, with 21 bases between. CDR1 and CDR2 from the germline V gene are SEHNR and FQNEAQ (reference sequence). This CDR3 contains 18 residues. The CDR3 region is CASSLYPSRQPINYGYTF. CDR3 DNA sequence: TGTGCCAGCAGCTTATATCCCTCACGGCAACCTATCAACTATGGCTACACCTTC.

V is TRBV18 and J is TRBJ1-1; maybe TRBD1 (5 bases). The V gene lost 1 base and the J gene lost 0 bases, with 9 bases spanning the gap. Germline values: CDR1 KGHSH, CDR2 LQKENI. The CDR3 loop spans 15 amino acids. In DNA form, the CDR3 reads TGTGCCAGCTCACCACGGGACCCCCTGAACACTGAAGCTTTCTTT. The encoded protein is CASSPRDPLNTEAFF.

J is TRBJ2-7 and V is TRBV4-2, with D perhaps matching TRBD2 (6 bases). The CDR3 contains 14 residues. V was trimmed by 1 base and J by 6 bases, leaving 13 bases between them. Germline values: CDR1 LGHNA, CDR2 YNFKEQ. The CDR3 DNA reads TGTGCCAGCAGCCAAGTGGGCAGGGAGGCCGAGCAGTACTTC. This translates into CASSQVGREAEQYF.

This chain links TRBV11-2 with TRBJ1-1; D is perhaps TRBD1 (6 bases). The CDR3 has 14 amino acids. V lost 4 bases, J lost 8 bases, and 17 bases lay in between. The germline V gene has CDR1 SGHAT and CDR2 FQNNGV. CDR3 DNA: TGTGCCAGCAGCTCCCGCAGGGGCCGGGGAGAAGCTTTCTTT. Its translation is CASSSRRGRGEAFF.

The chain links TRBV12-5 to TRBJ1-1; D unresolved. Trimming removed 5 bases from V and 3 bases from J, with 10 bases in between. The germline gives CDR1 LGHNT, CDR2 FRNRAP. The CDR3 is 13 amino acids. The CDR3 region has the DNA TGTGCTAGTGGTCACACATATGACACTGAAGCTTTCTTT. Translated: CASGHTYDTEAFF. The full variable domain, with the rest looked up from reference TRBV12-5 and TRBJ1-1, is DARVTQTPRHKVTEMGQEVTMRCQPILGHNTVFWYRQTMMQGLELLAYFRNRAPLDDSGMPKDRFSAEMPDATLATLKIQPSEPRDSAVYFCASGHTYDTEAFFGQGTRLTVV.

In nucleotides, the CDR3 is TGTGCCAGCAGACCAGGGGGCAATTATGGCTACACCTTC. This sequence encodes CASRPGGNYGYTF. V gene TRBV28 combines with J gene TRBJ1-2; the match to TRBD1 covers 8 bases. V lost 6 bases and J lost 5; bases outside the gene matches: 5. CDR3 length: 13 amino acids. Germline V lookup: CDR1 MDHEN, CDR2 SYDVKM.

The chain combines TRBV20-1 with TRBJ2-3; D is perhaps TRBD2 (6 bases). Germline CDR1 DFQATT, CDR2 SNEGSKA (reference sequence). Deletions cut 7 bases from V and 6 bases from J, with 11 bases between. The CDR3 covers 11 residues. CDR3 loop: CSGRGPDTQYF. CDR3 coding DNA: TGCAGTGGGAGGGGACCCGATACGCAGTATTTT.

This chain uses TRBV27 with TRBJ1-1; TRBD1 is a possible D gene (5 bases). CDR3 length: 14 residues. Germline CDR1 is MNHEY and CDR2 is SMNVEV (reference sequence). Trimming pared 4 bases from V and 0 bases from J, leaving 9 bases between. This CDR3 is CASSSTAMNTEAFF. CDR3 bases: TGTGCCAGCAGTTCGACAGCCATGAACACTGAAGCTTTCTTT.